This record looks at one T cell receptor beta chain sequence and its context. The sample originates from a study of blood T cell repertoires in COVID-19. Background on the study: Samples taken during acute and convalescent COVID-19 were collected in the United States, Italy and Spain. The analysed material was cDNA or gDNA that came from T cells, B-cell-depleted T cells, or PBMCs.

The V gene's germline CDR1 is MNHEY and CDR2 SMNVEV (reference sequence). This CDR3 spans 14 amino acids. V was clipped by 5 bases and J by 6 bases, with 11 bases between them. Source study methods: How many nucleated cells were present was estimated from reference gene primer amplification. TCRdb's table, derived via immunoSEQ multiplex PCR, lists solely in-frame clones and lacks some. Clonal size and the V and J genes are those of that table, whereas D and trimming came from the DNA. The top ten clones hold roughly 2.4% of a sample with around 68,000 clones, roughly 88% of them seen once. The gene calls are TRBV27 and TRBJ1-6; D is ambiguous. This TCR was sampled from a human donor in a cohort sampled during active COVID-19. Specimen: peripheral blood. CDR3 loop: CASSPGWSNSPLHF. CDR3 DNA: TGTGCCAGCAGTCCGGGGTGGAGTAATTCACCCCTCCACTTT.